The TCR beta chain under discussion was sequenced for a study of prognosis after radiotherapy for stage I lung cancer. Study summary: Medically, all non-small cell lung cancer patients were deemed inoperable. Enrolled patients (around 12 men, about six women) had a median age of approximately 74 years and an age range of roughly 50 to 84 years. Findings of the study overall: In patients who developed distant metastases, Shannon entropy measured after stereotactic body radiation therapy was lower, and baseline Shannon entropy was not associated with metastases.

In regard to this clonotype: The antigen is undetermined. A read error may produce the germline difference seen at one junction end.

By two-round multiplex PCR, the TCR beta CDR3 was amplified from genomic DNA. TRBV and TRBJ genes each had their own specific primers in first-round PCR. MiXCR was run by TCRdb on the multiplex PCR reads, yielding one entry per CDR3 protein. The data contain roughly 30,000 distinct CDR3 sequences, approximately 44% of them seen just once; the ten biggest clones take up more than 30%. This CDR3 is 15 amino acids long. Germline CDR1 reads DFQATT; CDR2 reads SNEGSKA (reference sequence). The sequence was collected from a donor aged 50 or older with non-small cell lung cancer. The source material was PBMCs, sampled before or after stereotactic body radiation therapy (not recorded which). The chain couples TRBV20-1 to TRBJ2-1; TRBD2 aligns across 11 bases. CDR3 in DNA: TGCAGCGCTAGACTTCCGGGACTAGCGGCCAATGAGCAGTTCTTC. It codes for CSARLPGLAANEQFF.